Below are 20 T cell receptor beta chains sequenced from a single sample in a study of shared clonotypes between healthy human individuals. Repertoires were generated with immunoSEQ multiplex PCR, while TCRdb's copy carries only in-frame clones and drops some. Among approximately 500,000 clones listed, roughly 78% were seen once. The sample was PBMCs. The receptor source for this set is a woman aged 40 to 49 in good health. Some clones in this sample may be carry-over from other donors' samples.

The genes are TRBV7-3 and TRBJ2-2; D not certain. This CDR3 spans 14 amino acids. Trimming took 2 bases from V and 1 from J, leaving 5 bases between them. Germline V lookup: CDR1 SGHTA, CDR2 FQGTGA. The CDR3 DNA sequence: TGTGCCAGCAGCTTAGACCTGAACACCGGGGAGCTGTTTTTT. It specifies CASSLDLNTGELFF.

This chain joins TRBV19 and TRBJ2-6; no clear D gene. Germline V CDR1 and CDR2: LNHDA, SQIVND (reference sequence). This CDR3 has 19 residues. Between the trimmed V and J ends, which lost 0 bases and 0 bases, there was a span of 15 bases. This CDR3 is CASSIDFVAASSGANVLTF. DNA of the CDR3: TGTGCCAGTAGTATAGATTTTGTGGCAGCCTCCTCTGGGGCCAACGTCCTGACTTTC.

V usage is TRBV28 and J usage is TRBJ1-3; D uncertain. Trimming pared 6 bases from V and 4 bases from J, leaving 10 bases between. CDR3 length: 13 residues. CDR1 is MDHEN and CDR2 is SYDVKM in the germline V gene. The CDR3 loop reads CASSRGWGNTIYF. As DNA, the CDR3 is TGTGCCAGCAGCCGCGGTTGGGGAAACACCATATATTTT. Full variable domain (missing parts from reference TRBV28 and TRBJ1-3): DVKVTQSSRYLVKRTGEKVFLECVQDMDHENMFWYRQDPGLGLRLIYFSYDVKMKEKGDIPEGYSVSREKKERFSLILESASTNQTSMYLCASSRGWGNTIYFGEGSWLTVV.

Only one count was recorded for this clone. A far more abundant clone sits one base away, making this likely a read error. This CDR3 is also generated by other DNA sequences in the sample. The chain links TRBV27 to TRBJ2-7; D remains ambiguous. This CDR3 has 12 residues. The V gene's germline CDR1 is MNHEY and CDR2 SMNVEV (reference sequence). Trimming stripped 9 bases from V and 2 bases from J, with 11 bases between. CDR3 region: CASSGGAYEQYF. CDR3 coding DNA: TGTGCCAGTAGTGGTGGGGCCTACGAGCAGTACTTC.

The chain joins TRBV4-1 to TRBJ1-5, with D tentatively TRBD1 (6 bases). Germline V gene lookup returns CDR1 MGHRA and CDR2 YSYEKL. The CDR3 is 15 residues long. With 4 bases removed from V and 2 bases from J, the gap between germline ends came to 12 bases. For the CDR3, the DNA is TGCGCCAGCAGCCTAACTAGACAGGGCAATCAGCCCCAGCATTTT. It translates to CASSLTRQGNQPQHF.

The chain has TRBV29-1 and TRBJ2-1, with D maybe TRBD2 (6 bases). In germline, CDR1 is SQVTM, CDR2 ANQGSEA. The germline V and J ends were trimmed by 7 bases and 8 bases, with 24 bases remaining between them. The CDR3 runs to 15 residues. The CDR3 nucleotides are TGCAGCGCCTTCAAGCGGGCCACCAAGGGCGATGAGCAGTTCTTC. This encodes CSAFKRATKGDEQFF.

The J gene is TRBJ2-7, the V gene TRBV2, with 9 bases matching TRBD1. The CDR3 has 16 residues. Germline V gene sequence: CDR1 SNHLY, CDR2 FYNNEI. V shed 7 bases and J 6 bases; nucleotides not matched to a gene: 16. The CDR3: CASTLTGGDREVEQYF. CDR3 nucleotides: TGTGCCAGCACCCTAACAGGGGGGGACAGGGAAGTCGAGCAGTACTTC.

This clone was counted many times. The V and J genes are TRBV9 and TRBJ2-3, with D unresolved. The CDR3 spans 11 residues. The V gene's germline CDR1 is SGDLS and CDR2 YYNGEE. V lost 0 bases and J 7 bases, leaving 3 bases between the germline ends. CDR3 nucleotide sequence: TGTGCCAGCAGCGTAGGTCATACGCAGTATTTT. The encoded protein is CASSVGHTQYF.

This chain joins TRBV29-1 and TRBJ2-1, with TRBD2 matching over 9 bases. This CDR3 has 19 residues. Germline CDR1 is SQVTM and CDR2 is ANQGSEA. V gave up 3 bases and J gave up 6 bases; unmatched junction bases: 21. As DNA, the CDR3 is TGCAGCGTTGAGGGCCTTAGCGGGAGCGGTTTGTCTTATCTCAATGAGCAGTTCTTC. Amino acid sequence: CSVEGLSGSGLSYLNEQFF.

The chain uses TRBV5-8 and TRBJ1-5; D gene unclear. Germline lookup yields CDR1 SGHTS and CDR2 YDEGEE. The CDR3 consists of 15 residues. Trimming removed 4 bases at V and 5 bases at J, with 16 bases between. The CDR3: CASSPAGLLYQPQHF. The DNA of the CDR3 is TGTGCCAGCAGCCCTGCAGGCCTACTTTATCAGCCCCAGCATTTT.

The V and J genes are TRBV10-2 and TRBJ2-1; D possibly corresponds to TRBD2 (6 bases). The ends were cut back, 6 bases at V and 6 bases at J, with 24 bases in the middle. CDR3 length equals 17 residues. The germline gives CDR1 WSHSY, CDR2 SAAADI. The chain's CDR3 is CASSLGLRSAQGNEQFF. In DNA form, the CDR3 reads TGCGCCAGCAGCCTGGGACTTCGGTCGGCCCAAGGCAATGAGCAGTTCTTC.

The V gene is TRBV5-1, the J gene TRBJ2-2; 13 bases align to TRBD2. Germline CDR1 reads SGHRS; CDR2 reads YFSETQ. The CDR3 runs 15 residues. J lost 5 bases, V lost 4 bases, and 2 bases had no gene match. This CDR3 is CASSAGLAGTGELFF. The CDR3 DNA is TGCGCCAGCAGCGCGGGACTAGCGGGAACCGGGGAGCTGTTTTTT.

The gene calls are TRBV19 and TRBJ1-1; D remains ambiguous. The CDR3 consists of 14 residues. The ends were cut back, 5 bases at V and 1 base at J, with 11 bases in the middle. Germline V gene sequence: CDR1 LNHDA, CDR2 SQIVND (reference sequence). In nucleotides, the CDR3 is TGTGCCAGTAGTGGAAACCCCTGGAACACTGAAGCTTTCTTT. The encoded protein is CASSGNPWNTEAFF.

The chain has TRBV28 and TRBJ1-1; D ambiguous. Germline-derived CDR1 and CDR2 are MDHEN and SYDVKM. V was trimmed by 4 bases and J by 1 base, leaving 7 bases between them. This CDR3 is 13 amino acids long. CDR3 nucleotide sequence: TGTGCCAGCAGTTACAGCCCGAACACTGAAGCTTTCTTT. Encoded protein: CASSYSPNTEAFF.

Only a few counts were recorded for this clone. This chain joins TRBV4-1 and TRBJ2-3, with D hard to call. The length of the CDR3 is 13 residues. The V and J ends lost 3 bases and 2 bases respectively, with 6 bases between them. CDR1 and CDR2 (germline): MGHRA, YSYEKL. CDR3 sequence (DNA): TGCGCCAGCAGCCAGGCCTACACAGATACGCAGTATTTT. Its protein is CASSQAYTDTQYF.

CDR3 DNA: TGTGCCAGCAGCCCGACAGGGGGCTCCTACAATGAGCAGTTCTTC. Amino acid sequence: CASSPTGGSYNEQFF. This chain joins TRBV7-3 and TRBJ2-1, with 9 bases identical to TRBD1. The germline gives CDR1 SGHTA, CDR2 FQGTGA. The CDR3 is 15 amino acids. After removal of 5 bases from V and 0 bases from J, the junction contained 2 bases not matched to a gene. Looking up the rest from reference TRBV7-3 and TRBJ2-1 gives the full variable domain: GAGVSQTPSNKVTEKGKYVELRCDPISGHTALYWYRQSLGQGPEFLIYFQGTGAADDSGLPNDRFFAVRPEGSVSTLKIQRTERGDSAVYLCASSPTGGSYNEQFFGPGTRLTVL.

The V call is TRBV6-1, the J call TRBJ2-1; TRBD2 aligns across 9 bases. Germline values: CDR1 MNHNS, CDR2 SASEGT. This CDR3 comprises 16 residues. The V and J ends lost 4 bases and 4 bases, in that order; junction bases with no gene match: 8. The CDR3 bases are TGTGCCAGCAGTGGCAAGGCTAGCGGGGATTACAATGAGCAGTTCTTC. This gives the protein CASSGKASGDYNEQFF.

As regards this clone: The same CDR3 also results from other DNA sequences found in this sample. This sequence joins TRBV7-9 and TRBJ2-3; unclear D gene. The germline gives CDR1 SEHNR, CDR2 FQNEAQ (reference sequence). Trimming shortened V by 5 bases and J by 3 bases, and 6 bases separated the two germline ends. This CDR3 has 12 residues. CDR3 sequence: CASSLLTDTQYF. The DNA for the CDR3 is TGTGCCAGCAGCCTCTTAACAGATACGCAGTATTTT.

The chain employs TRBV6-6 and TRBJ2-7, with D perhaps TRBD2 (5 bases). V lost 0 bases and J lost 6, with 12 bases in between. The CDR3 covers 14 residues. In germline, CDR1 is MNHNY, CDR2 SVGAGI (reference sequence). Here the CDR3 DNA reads TGTGCCAGCAGTTACTCCGGGGTTTCGGGCGAGCAGTACTTC. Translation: CASSYSGVSGEQYF.

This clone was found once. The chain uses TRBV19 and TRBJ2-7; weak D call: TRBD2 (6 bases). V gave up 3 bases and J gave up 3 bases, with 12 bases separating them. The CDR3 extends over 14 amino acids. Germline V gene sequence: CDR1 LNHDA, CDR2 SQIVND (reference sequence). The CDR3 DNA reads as TGTGCCAGTAGTATCCCGGGACTTAACTACGAGCAGTACTTC. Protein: CASSIPGLNYEQYF.